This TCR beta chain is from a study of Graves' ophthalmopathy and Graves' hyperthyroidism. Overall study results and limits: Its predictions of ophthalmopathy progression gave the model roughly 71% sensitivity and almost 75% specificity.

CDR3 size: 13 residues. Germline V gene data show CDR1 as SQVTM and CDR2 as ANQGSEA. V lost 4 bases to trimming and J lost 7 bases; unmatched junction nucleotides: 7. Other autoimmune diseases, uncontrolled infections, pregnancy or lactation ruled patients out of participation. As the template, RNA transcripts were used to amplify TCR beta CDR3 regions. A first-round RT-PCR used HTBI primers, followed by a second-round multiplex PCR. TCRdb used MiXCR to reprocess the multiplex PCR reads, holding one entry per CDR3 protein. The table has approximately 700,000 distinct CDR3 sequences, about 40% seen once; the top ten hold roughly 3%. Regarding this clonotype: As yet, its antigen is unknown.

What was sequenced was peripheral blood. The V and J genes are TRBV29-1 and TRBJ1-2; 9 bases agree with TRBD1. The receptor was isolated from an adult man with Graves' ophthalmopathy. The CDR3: CSVARDRAFGYTF. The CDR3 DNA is TGCAGCGTTGCGCGGGACAGGGCCTTTGGCTACACCTTC.